This TCR beta chain was documented in a study of shared clonotypes between healthy human individuals (dated by TCRdb to 2020 to 2021). With regard to the full study: Three men and two women, aged 18 to 49 years, made up the cohort. Blood TCR repertoires of a handful of healthy adults were deeply sequenced to estimate repertoire size and the extent of clonotype sharing between individuals. For each donor, CD4 naive and CD4 memory were each given three plates, CD8 naive was given two plates, and CD8 memory was given one plate. To increase sequencing depth and limit assay-specific biases, different laboratories used diverse techniques to prepare libraries and sequence TCR repertoires. Between about 0.94 and 8.9 billion PBMCs per donor were obtained by leukapheresis. What the authors observed across the whole study: Naive subsets generally had larger estimated clonotype richness than memory subsets did. Sampling was restricted to blood, and TCR repertoires in tissues likely differ from the TCR repertoires found in blood. Incomplete sequencing was indicated by rarefaction of sorted-subset datasets, despite the large sequencing depth. Sharing across a few donors was observed for 5% to 6.5% of naive CD4, 3% to 4% of naive CD8, about 2.5% of memory CD4, and about 0.38% of memory CD8 clonotypes. Pairwise subsampling led to the expectation that sequencing depth would affect the degree of clonotype sharing among donors. Compared with non-shared clonotypes, clonotypes shared by all four sorted-subset donors had higher generation probabilities. Because the study included only a small number of donors, the genetic and exposure-history diversity represented was limited.

Comment on this clone: No cognate antigen has been identified for it. No qualities accompany the bases; no much larger clone lies one base away.

TCR CDR3 regions were amplified from genomic DNA by multiplex PCR using the deep immunoSEQ assay. Genomic DNA extracted from each cell subset was distributed evenly over all wells of several immunoSEQ 96-well plates, and each plate served as one replicate. Each replicate PCR for sorted subsets received about 220 ng genomic DNA, equal to about 29,000 T cell genomes. Purified libraries were quantified with a Qubit 3.0 fluorometer, sized on a Bioanalyzer 2100, and re-quantified with the KAPA Library Quantification kit. Each immunoSEQ 96-well plate was sequenced on its own single-read 150-cycle Illumina NextSeq 550 flow cell. As for the authors' bioinformatics: Because only junctional sequences without quality scores were contained in the immunoSEQ output, filtering matching that applied to full-length reads could not be performed. Sequences were annotated with PyIR, a Python wrapper for IgBLAST v1.9, and V/J genes and CDR3 were assigned using IMGT germline references. Reads with weak V/J assignments (E-value above 1e-6), missing CDR3, stop codons, out-of-frame junctions, or ambiguous translated residues were removed. V3J clonotypes were defined by identical inferred V gene, J gene, and CDR3 amino acid sequence. Percentage overlap between repertoires was computed as shared unique clonotypes divided by the size of the smaller repertoire. Repertoire richness was assessed with RTK rarefaction, the Chao1 estimator, and Recon v2.1 estimates of unobserved clonotypes. Generation probabilities were computed with OLGA for all TCRbeta clonotypes obtained by the gDNA method from four donors. TCRdb's version of the immuneACCESS table is confined to in-frame rearrangements and falls short of the full clone set. An unresolved V gene accounts for under half of the shortfall where checked; the remainder is of unknown origin. Clone size and V and J calls were adopted from that table, with D and trimming inferred from the DNA. This sample gives roughly 2.1 million clones in total; under 95% of them show up just once. The biggest ten clones account for under 2% of the sample.

The CDR3 contains 16 residues, cysteine and phenylalanine counted. The DNA shown is the 48-base CDR3, in frame from base 1. The germline V and J ends show losses of 5 bases and 0 bases respectively, and no gene match explains 8 bases of the junction. The germline V gene provides CDR1 MDHEN and CDR2 SYDVKM. For the CD8 naive samples, CD45RO-negative cells were positively selected for CCR7, yielding a CD45RA+CCR7+ population from which TemRA cells were excluded. Donors were healthy HIV-negative adults with no recently reported acute infections or vaccinations. Every donor was a Caucasian adult residing in Nashville, Tennessee, USA. Blood was collected by leukapheresis, and PBMCs were isolated by Ficoll-Histopaque density gradient centrifugation and then cryopreserved in liquid nitrogen vapor phase. Analytical flow cytometry was used to check the purity and quantity of every magnetically sorted T cell population. Each sorted fraction had its genomic DNA isolated and then quantified by UV absorbance on a Nanodrop 2000c.

The sample comprised naive CD8+ T cells from PBMCs. Explained via the paper, the cell subset or site label denotes: CD45RA+CCR7+. Rearrangement joined TRBV28 to TRBJ2-3; 7 bases in between match TRBD2. This TCR was sampled from a man aged 18 to 29 in good health. Some clones in this sample may be carry-over from other donors' samples. CDR3 loop: CASSTQRDFSTDTQYF. The base sequence is TGTGCCAGCAGTACCCAGCGGGATTTTAGCACAGATACGCAGTATTTT.